These 11 T cell receptor beta chains came from one sample sequenced in a study of T cell changes during pregnancy in multiple sclerosis (dated by TCRdb to about 2019). The library was made by the immunoSEQ multiplex PCR assay. TCRdb took over this immuneACCESS table, retaining in-frame rearrangements with V and J assigned. Such tables are incomplete; in checked studies, under half of the missing clones stem from an unresolved V gene, and the remainder is unexplained. The sample data list tens of thousands of clones, and 85% of these were observed just once. The top ten clonotypes cover under 9.5% of the sample. The sample in question was CD8+ T cells from peripheral blood mononuclear cells, obtained after pregnancy. The receptors derive from a female donor with multiple sclerosis, enrolled in a pregnancy study.

In this sample, this clone turned up once. CDR3 sequence reads: CSAARGEQYF. CDR3 in DNA: TGCAGTGCCGCAAGAGGGGAGCAGTACTTC. The V gene is TRBV20-1, the J gene TRBJ2-7; possibly TRBD2 for D (5 bases). The CDR3 is 10 amino acids. V was pared by 6 bases and J by 7 bases, with 10 bases between. Germline V CDR1 and CDR2: DFQATT, SNEGSKA (reference sequence).

The rearrangement joins TRBV11-3 to TRBJ2-1; TRBD2 might be the D (6 bases). Trimming removed 1 base from V and 6 bases from J, with 13 bases in between. The CDR3 runs to 15 residues. The germline gives CDR1 SGHNT, CDR2 YENEEA. The CDR3 sequence: CASSLGGVDTNEQFF. DNA of the CDR3: TGTGCCAGCAGCTTAGGGGGGGTGGACACCAATGAGCAGTTCTTC.

This clone was seen just once. The CDR3 DNA sequence: TGTGCCAGCAGTTTATCGCCCGGGACAGGGCTCTACAATGAGCAGTTCTTC. Translated, it gives CASSLSPGTGLYNEQFF. The chain is built from TRBV27 and TRBJ2-1; 9 bases line up with TRBD1. The CDR3 runs 17 residues. The germline CDR1 and CDR2 sequences are MNHEY and SMNVEV (reference sequence). Trimming cost V 0 bases and J 3 bases; bases outside gene matches: 6.

This chain links TRBV6-4 with TRBJ2-3; 8 positions match TRBD2. V gave up 5 bases and J gave up 2 bases; unmatched junction bases: 3. Germline V CDR1 and CDR2: MRHNA, SNTAGT. This CDR3 region has 14 residues. CDR3 DNA sequence: TGTGCCAGCAGTTTAGCGGGGTTCACAGATACGCAGTATTTT. Translating gives CASSLAGFTDTQYF.

This clone has a single count. The gene calls are TRBV30 and TRBJ1-6; D possibly corresponds to TRBD1 (5 bases). Per germline, CDR1 GTSNPN and CDR2 SVGIG (reference sequence). This CDR3 contains 17 residues. Trimming removed 4 bases at V and 8 bases at J, with 24 bases between. This CDR3 reads CAWNTGPQRREYSPLHF. CDR3 nucleotides: TGTGCCTGGAACACAGGCCCCCAGCGCCGAGAATATTCACCCCTCCACTTT.

The chain carries TRBV30 and TRBJ1-5; D might be TRBD1 (6 bases). The V gene's germline CDR1 is GTSNPN and CDR2 SVGIG (reference sequence). V was cut by 0 bases and J by 4 bases, with 7 bases left in between. This CDR3 spans 13 amino acids. The CDR3: CAWSVQGNQPQHF. In nucleotides, the CDR3 is TGTGCCTGGAGTGTCCAGGGGAATCAGCCCCAGCATTTT.

Notes on this clone: This CDR3 is also generated by other DNA sequences in the sample. J is TRBJ1-2 and V is TRBV19; TRBD1 aligns across 10 bases. Trimming at V came to 9 bases and at J to 5 bases, leaving 12 bases not matched to a gene. Per germline, CDR1 LNHDA and CDR2 SQIVND (reference sequence). This CDR3 is built from 15 residues. CDR3 amino acids: CASSGRTGGGYGYTF. CDR3 bases: TGTGCCAGCAGTGGACGGACAGGGGGAGGTTATGGCTACACCTTC.

This clone counts as medium-sized. The chain couples TRBV10-2 to TRBJ1-1, with unresolved D. The CDR3 has 16 amino acids. From germline, CDR1 is WSHSY and CDR2 SAAADI. Trimming took 4 bases from V and 2 from J, leaving 17 bases between them. The CDR3 DNA reads TGCGCCAGCAGTGCCTTTACACCTCGGGGAAACACTGAAGCTTTCTTT. Amino acid sequence: CASSAFTPRGNTEAFF.

The chain links TRBV4-3 to TRBJ1-6; D is ambiguous. Between the trimmed V and J ends, which lost 1 base and 8 bases, there was a span of 15 bases. This CDR3 is built from 16 residues. Germline CDR1 reads LGHNA; CDR2 reads YSLEER. The CDR3 DNA reads TGCGCCAGCAGCCAAGTCCCCAAGGGAGGTTATTCACCCCTCCACTTT. This encodes CASSQVPKGGYSPLHF.

The genes are TRBV28 and TRBJ2-3; unclear D gene. The CDR3 loop spans 14 amino acids. The V and J ends lost 3 bases and 6 bases respectively, with 13 bases between them. Germline V lookup: CDR1 MDHEN, CDR2 SYDVKM. The CDR3 sequence: CASSFLVNGDTQYF. CDR3 in DNA: TGTGCCAGCAGTTTCCTGGTCAACGGGGATACGCAGTATTTT.

The sample holds a few counts of this clone. The V call is TRBV27, the J call TRBJ2-2; 10 bases line up with TRBD2. From germline, CDR1 is MNHEY and CDR2 SMNVEV (reference sequence). The CDR3 loop spans 17 amino acids. Unmatched junction bases numbered 8, after V lost 3 bases and J lost 4 bases. The DNA of the CDR3 is TGTGCCAGCAGTTTTTGGCTAGCGGGGGACTCCACCGGGGAGCTGTTTTTT. This encodes CASSFWLAGDSTGELFF.